The next 24 T cell receptor beta chains were all read from a single sample in a study of T cell responses to AZD1222 COVID-19 vaccine. This table comes from immunoSEQ multiplex PCR, and its TCRdb copy is limited to in-frame clones, with some not included. The table lists some 110,000 clones, approximately 88% of them singletons. Sequences were derived from peripheral blood, sampled on day 0 of AZD1222 vaccination. These receptors were taken from an adult in good health.

The chain couples TRBV5-6 to TRBJ2-7; D not certain. The CDR3 extends over 14 amino acids. Germline V gene lookup returns CDR1 SGHDT and CDR2 YYEEEE. The ends were cut back, 4 bases at V and 4 bases at J, with 15 bases in the middle. CDR3 in DNA: TGTGCCAGCAGCGCCAGAGACGGAAGATACGAGCAGTACTTC. Translated, it gives CASSARDGRYEQYF.

V and J are TRBV5-8 and TRBJ2-7, with a tentative D call TRBD2 (6 bases). Germline V CDR1 and CDR2: SGHTS, YDEGEE. Deletions cut 0 bases from V and 5 bases from J, with 18 bases between. The CDR3 is 16 amino acids. The CDR3 region is CASSLGVGGSEDEQYF. DNA of the CDR3: TGTGCCAGCAGCTTGGGGGTAGGAGGGAGTGAGGACGAGCAGTACTTC.

The genes are TRBV10-2 and TRBJ2-4; tentatively, D is TRBD2 (6 bases). Germline lookup yields CDR1 WSHSY and CDR2 SAAADI. V lost 2 bases and J lost 0, with 17 bases in between. This CDR3 contains 18 residues. The CDR3 DNA is TGCGCCAGCAGTGAGAGATTGGGGGGATTACTAGCCAAAAACATTCAGTACTTC. Its protein is CASSERLGGLLAKNIQYF.

The V call is TRBV27, the J call TRBJ1-5, with D perhaps matching TRBD1 (5 bases). Per the germline V gene, CDR1 is MNHEY and CDR2 is SMNVEV (reference sequence). The V end lost 5 bases, the J end lost 0 bases, and 20 bases lay between the germline ends. The CDR3 loop spans 18 amino acids. The CDR3 reads CASSLLAPTDYSNQPQHF. The CDR3 nucleotides read TGTGCCAGCAGTCTACTTGCGCCGACAGATTATAGCAATCAGCCCCAGCATTTT.

In the case of this clone: A junction boundary mismatches the germline segment, possibly from a read error. This sequence joins TRBV6-1 and TRBJ1-5; weak D call: TRBD1 (6 bases). CDR1 and CDR2 from the germline V gene are MNHNS and SASEGT. This CDR3 is 14 amino acids long. CDR3 DNA sequence: TGTGCCAGCAGCGAAGGGGGAGGTGGGCAGCCCCAGCATTTT. Amino acid sequence: CASSEGGGGQPQHF.

The V and J genes are TRBV7-2 and TRBJ1-3; possible D gene TRBD1, 5 bases. Germline lookup yields CDR1 SGHTA and CDR2 FQGNSA. The CDR3 runs 16 residues. V was trimmed by 1 base and J by 2 bases, leaving 12 bases between them. CDR3: CASSLDSGGTGNTIYF. CDR3 bases: TGTGCCAGCAGCTTAGATTCTGGGGGAACTGGAAACACCATATATTTT.

V is TRBV7-2 and J is TRBJ1-5; D is possibly TRBD1 (5 bases). Trimming removed 5 bases from V and 5 bases from J, with 10 bases in between. The CDR3 consists of 13 residues. Per the germline V gene, CDR1 is SGHTA and CDR2 is FQGNSA. Here the CDR3 DNA reads TGTGCCAGCAGCCCCTGGGGGGATCAGCCCCAGCATTTT. Its protein product is CASSPWGDQPQHF.

This clone was detected only once. The chain is built from TRBV15 and TRBJ2-3; TRBD1 aligns across 9 bases. The germline V gene encodes CDR1 LNHNV and CDR2 YYDKDF (reference sequence). V was pared by 4 bases and J by 3 bases, with 8 bases of the junction left unmatched. The CDR3 extends over 16 amino acids. The CDR3 protein is CATSTSPGTGTDTQYF. CDR3 nucleotides: TGTGCCACCAGCACCAGTCCCGGGACAGGGACAGATACGCAGTATTTT. The complete variable domain, with remaining parts taken from reference TRBV15 and TRBJ2-3, reads DAMVIQNPRYQVTQFGKPVTLSCSQTLNHNVMYWYQQKSSQAPKLLFHYYDKDFNNEADTPDNFQSRRPNTSFCFLDIRSPGLGDTAMYLCATSTSPGTGTDTQYFGPGTRLTVL.

The V and J genes are TRBV12-3 or TRBV12-4 and TRBJ2-7; the D is unclear. The length of the CDR3 is 13 residues. V was pared by 5 bases and J by 2 bases, with 10 bases between. The CDR3 DNA follows: TGTGCCAGCAGTCCGCTAGACGCCTACGAGCAGTACTTC. Encoded protein: CASSPLDAYEQYF.

The J gene is TRBJ1-5, the V gene TRBV28; D is undetermined. The CDR3 extends over 13 amino acids. The germline CDR1 and CDR2 sequences are MDHEN and SYDVKM. V was trimmed by 2 bases and J by 0 bases, leaving 2 bases between them. The CDR3 region is CASSLHSNQPQHF. Here the CDR3 DNA reads TGTGCCAGCAGTTTACATAGCAATCAGCCCCAGCATTTT.

The chain couples TRBV27 to TRBJ1-2; TRBD1 matches 9 bases. Per the germline V gene, CDR1 is MNHEY and CDR2 is SMNVEV (reference sequence). The V gene end was trimmed by 2 bases and the J gene end by 8 bases; junction bases not matched to a gene: 6. The CDR3 totals 14 residues. This CDR3 reads CASSLTGTGHGYTF. CDR3 DNA: TGTGCCAGCAGTTTAACGGGGACAGGGCACGGCTACACCTTC.

The chain is built from TRBV6-5 and TRBJ2-5; D may be TRBD1 (5 bases). This CDR3 has 13 amino acids. Trimming pared 5 bases from V and 4 bases from J, leaving 11 bases between. Germline CDR1 reads MNHEY; CDR2 reads SVGAGI. This CDR3 reads CASSPTGRETQYF. The CDR3 DNA is TGTGCCAGCAGTCCTACAGGACGAGAGACCCAGTACTTC.

The CDR3 coding sequence is TGTGCCAGCAGTTTAGGACCACCACACTACAATGAGCAGTTCTTC. Protein: CASSLGPPHYNEQFF. The V gene is TRBV27, the J gene TRBJ2-1; no definite D call. The V gene's germline CDR1 is MNHEY and CDR2 SMNVEV (reference sequence). The CDR3 extends over 15 amino acids. V dropped 2 bases and J dropped 3 bases, with 11 bases sitting between them.

The V call is TRBV19, the J call TRBJ1-1, with D possibly matching TRBD1 (5 bases). V gave up 8 bases and J gave up 4 bases, with 11 bases separating them. The germline CDR1 and CDR2 sequences are LNHDA and SQIVND (reference sequence). The CDR3 loop spans 12 amino acids. CDR3 DNA: TGTGCCAGTCAAGCAGGGTCCACTGAAGCTTTCTTT. Translating it yields CASQAGSTEAFF.

This clone was seen once. The chain is built from TRBV4-1 and TRBJ1-5; tentatively, D is TRBD1 (6 bases). The CDR3 has 14 residues. Per germline, CDR1 MGHRA and CDR2 YSYEKL. Trimming cost V 4 bases and J 6 bases, with 13 bases left between them. The CDR3 DNA is TGCGCCAGCAGCCCCGCGGGGGCCGCTCAGCCCCAGCATTTT. This translates into CASSPAGAAQPQHF.

The chain is built from TRBV25-1 and TRBJ2-3; D could derive from TRBD1 or TRBD2 (5 bases each). Trimming removed 5 bases from V and 7 bases from J, with 16 bases in between. Per germline, CDR1 MGHDK and CDR2 SYGVNS. This CDR3 is 14 amino acids long. The CDR3 protein is CASSPGTSSNTQYF. The DNA for the CDR3 is TGTGCCAGCAGTCCAGGGACGTCGTCCAATACGCAGTATTTT. Together with reference TRBV25-1 and TRBJ2-3, the CDR3 gives the full variable domain: EADIYQTPRYLVIGTGKKITLECSQTMGHDKMYWYQQDPGMELHLIHYSYGVNSTEKGDLSSESTVSRIRTEHFPLTLESARPSHTSQYLCASSPGTSSNTQYFGPGTRLTVL.

The count of this clone is one. The chain is built from TRBV5-1 and TRBJ2-2; D is possibly TRBD2 (6 bases). V dropped 4 bases and J dropped 8 bases, with 12 bases sitting between them. The CDR3 consists of 13 residues. Germline V gene lookup returns CDR1 SGHRS and CDR2 YFSETQ. The CDR3, as DNA: TGCGCCAGCAGCCTGACGCGGGGAGGGGAGCTGTTTTTT. It is translated as CASSLTRGGELFF.

The genes are TRBV27 and TRBJ1-6, with no clear D. Germline CDR1 is MNHEY and CDR2 is SMNVEV (reference sequence). Trimming shortened V by 8 bases and J by 7 bases, and 15 bases separated the two germline ends. The CDR3 consists of 14 residues. The CDR3 sequence: CASQGFGFNSPLHF. In nucleotides, the CDR3 is TGTGCCAGCCAAGGCTTCGGGTTCAATTCACCCCTCCACTTT.

The genes are TRBV5-1 and TRBJ1-2, with unresolved D. The CDR3 consists of 13 residues. With 3 bases removed from V and 8 bases from J, the gap between germline ends came to 14 bases. Germline V gene sequence: CDR1 SGHRS, CDR2 YFSETQ. As DNA, the CDR3 is TGCGCCAGCAGCTCGGGTCGGAGCGGCGGCTACACCTTC. Protein product: CASSSGRSGGYTF.

This clone was found a few times. V gene TRBV19 combines with J gene TRBJ1-5; D gene unclear. The germline CDR1 and CDR2 sequences are LNHDA and SQIVND (reference sequence). Trimming removed 5 bases at V and 2 bases at J, with 10 bases between. The length of the CDR3 is 14 residues. The CDR3 DNA reads as TGTGCCAGTAGTGCCGTTTCGGGCAATCAGCCCCAGCATTTT. It codes for CASSAVSGNQPQHF.

The rearrangement links TRBV29-1 to TRBJ2-2; D is possibly TRBD2 (6 bases). This CDR3 is 14 amino acids long. Germline CDR1 SQVTM, CDR2 ANQGSEA. The V and J ends lost 7 bases and 1 base respectively, with 13 bases between them. CDR3 sequence: CSADGGLNTGELFF. DNA of the CDR3: TGCAGCGCCGACGGGGGACTGAACACCGGGGAGCTGTTTTTT.

CDR3 sequence (DNA): TGCAGCGTTGCCAGGAGGGCCGACACTGAAGCTTTCTTT. Encoded protein: CSVARRADTEAFF. The chain uses TRBV29-1 and TRBJ1-1; no clear D. Trimming removed 4 bases at V and 3 bases at J, with 12 bases between. The CDR3 is 13 residues long. The germline gives CDR1 SQVTM, CDR2 ANQGSEA.

The chain joins TRBV2 to TRBJ1-1; D uncertain. The length of the CDR3 is 12 residues. The V gene lost 8 bases and the J gene lost 1 base, with 8 bases spanning the gap. Germline V CDR1 and CDR2: SNHLY, FYNNEI. Written as DNA, the CDR3 is TGTGCCAGCGGGAGAGAGAACACTGAAGCTTTCTTT. Its translation is CASGRENTEAFF.

This clone showed up just once. The chain is built from TRBV4-1 and TRBJ1-1; no definite D call. Germline CDR1 is MGHRA and CDR2 is YSYEKL. With 0 bases removed from V and 11 bases from J, the gap between germline ends came to 13 bases. This CDR3 is built from 13 residues. The CDR3 coding sequence is TGCGCCAGCAGCCAAGATTGGGCGGCCACGGCTTTCTTT. Protein: CASSQDWAATAFF.